Following are 13 T cell receptor beta chains from one sample sequenced in a study of beta chain features in type 1 diabetes. cDNA synthesis used the whole RNA isolate, giving expressed TCRB sequences. Assay used: immunoSEQ multiplex PCR; TCRdb lists only in-frame clones, some missing. The sample comprises 300,000 to 350,000 clones, 14% of which are singletons, and 5.5% to 7.5% rests with the top ten. Sequenced material: central memory CD4+ T cells from blood. The receptors were gathered from a young man in good health.

The genes are TRBV6-6 and TRBJ2-3; 7 bases are a match to TRBD2. The V gene's germline CDR1 is MNHNY and CDR2 SVGAGI (reference sequence). The CDR3 consists of 16 residues. V was pared by 0 bases and J by 9 bases, with 12 bases of the junction left unmatched. The CDR3 loop reads CASSYSRASGRKTQYF. The CDR3 nucleotides read TGTGCCAGCAGTTACTCTCGGGCTAGCGGTCGTAAGACGCAGTATTTT.

The rearrangement uses TRBV12-5 and TRBJ1-5; D remains unclear. The CDR3 covers 13 residues. Germline V CDR1 and CDR2: LGHNT, FRNRAP. Trimming removed 5 bases at V and 7 bases at J, with 12 bases between. The CDR3 nucleotides read TGTGCTAGTGGTGACGACCCCGGCCAGCCCCAGCATTTT. Protein: CASGDDPGQPQHF.

This clone was seen a handful of times. V usage is TRBV7-2 and J usage is TRBJ2-2, with TRBD1 as a possible D gene (5 bases). With 6 bases removed from V and 4 bases from J, the gap between germline ends came to 12 bases. This CDR3 has 14 residues. Germline CDR1 is SGHTA and CDR2 is FQGNSA. The CDR3 region has the DNA TGTGCCAGCAGTGGAAACAGGCTCACCGGGGAGCTGTTTTTT. Translating it yields CASSGNRLTGELFF. The full variable domain, completed using reference TRBV7-2 and TRBJ2-2, is GAGVSQSPSNKVTEKGKDVELRCDPISGHTALYWYRQSLGQGLEFLIYFQGNSAPDKSGLPSDRFSAERTGGSVSTLTIQRTQQEDSAVYLCASSGNRLTGELFFGEGSRLTVL.

This clone appeared a few times. The chain combines TRBV7-2 with TRBJ2-1; D gene unclear. Looked up from germline, CDR1 is SGHTA and CDR2 is FQGNSA. V was pared by 5 bases and J by 9 bases, with 11 bases between. The CDR3 runs to 12 residues. CDR3 region: CASSTVVREQFF. CDR3 bases: TGTGCCAGCAGCACGGTTGTGCGTGAGCAGTTCTTC. The full variable domain, its missing parts supplied by reference TRBV7-2 and TRBJ2-1, is GAGVSQSPSNKVTEKGKDVELRCDPISGHTALYWYRQSLGQGLEFLIYFQGNSAPDKSGLPSDRFSAERTGGSVSTLTIQRTQQEDSAVYLCASSTVVREQFFGPGTRLTVL.

This clone was observed a handful of times. This sequence joins TRBV7-8 and TRBJ2-1, with 7 bases that match TRBD1. The CDR3 covers 12 residues. V was clipped by 5 bases and J by 13 bases; unmatched bases: 8. Germline CDR1 reads SGHVS; CDR2 reads FQNEAQ. CDR3 amino acids: CASSHSGTEQFF. CDR3 sequence (DNA): TGTGCCAGCAGCCACTCCGGGACAGAACAGTTCTTC.

This clone has just a few counts. The chain is built from TRBV7-8 and TRBJ2-7, with 7 bases fitting TRBD2. After removal of 1 base from V and 3 bases from J, the junction contained 3 bases not matched to a gene. CDR1 is SGHVS and CDR2 is FQNEAQ in the germline V gene. The CDR3 has 14 amino acids. CDR3 region: CASSLEAGVYEQYV. The CDR3 DNA follows: TGTGCCAGCAGCTTAGAGGCGGGAGTCTACGAGCAGTACGTC.

This clone was counted ten times or more. The gene calls are TRBV29-1 and TRBJ2-1; 10 nucleotides line up with TRBD2. From germline, CDR1 is SQVTM and CDR2 ANQGSEA. The CDR3 runs to 13 residues. V lost 4 bases to trimming and J lost 15 bases; unmatched junction nucleotides: 12. CDR3 sequence: CSVAEPSGSFRFF. In DNA, the CDR3 is TGCAGCGTTGCTGAGCCTAGCGGGAGTTTCCGGTTCTTC.

The J gene is TRBJ1-5, the V gene TRBV19, with 9 bases aligning to TRBD1. This CDR3 region has 14 residues. The germline CDR1 and CDR2 sequences are LNHDA and SQIVND (reference sequence). V lost 9 bases, J lost 7 bases, and 10 bases stayed unmatched. CDR3 coding DNA: TGTGCCAGCCTGGGACAGGGTTGGGAGCAGCCCCAGCATTTT. Translated, it gives CASLGQGWEQPQHF.

The rearrangement joins TRBV10-3 to TRBJ2-1, with 12 bases identical to TRBD2. The V segment lost 4 bases and the J segment 11 bases; nucleotides outside the gene matches: 12. Germline lookup yields CDR1 ENHRY and CDR2 SYGVKD. This CDR3 contains 16 residues. CDR3 in amino acids: CAISVTGTSGFPKQFF. As DNA, the CDR3 is TGTGCCATCAGTGTAACCGGGACTAGCGGGTTTCCGAAGCAGTTCTTC.

The chain has TRBV11-2 and TRBJ1-2; D possibly corresponds to TRBD1 (5 bases). CDR3 length: 14 amino acids. Germline CDR1 is SGHAT and CDR2 is FQNNGV. Deletions cut 2 bases from V and 4 bases from J, with 11 bases between. The CDR3 here is CASSLQGRIYGYTF. CDR3 bases: TGTGCCAGCAGCTTACAGGGACGGATCTATGGCTACACCTTC.

This clone was recorded a few times. J is TRBJ2-1 and V is TRBV14, with 10 nucleotides matching TRBD1. The ends lost 1 base at V and 4 bases at J; junction bases unmatched: 1. Per germline, CDR1 SGHDN and CDR2 FVKESK. This CDR3 is built from 15 residues. Written as DNA, the CDR3 is TGTGCCAGCAGCCAAGTGGGACAGGGGTACAATGAGCAGTTCTTC. Its translation is CASSQVGQGYNEQFF.

The chain joins TRBV10-3 to TRBJ2-1; TRBD2 aligns across 8 bases. J was trimmed by 0 bases and V by 7 bases; bases with no gene match: 5. CDR3 length: 15 amino acids. Germline V gene lookup returns CDR1 ENHRY and CDR2 SYGVKD. The CDR3 DNA is TGTGCCATCAAATTCGGGGGGGCCTCCTACAATGAGCAGTTCTTC. Encoded protein: CAIKFGGASYNEQFF.

V and J are TRBV7-3 and TRBJ2-3, with 13 bases fitting TRBD2. The germline CDR1 and CDR2 sequences are SGHTA and FQGTGA. The junction had 18 bases not matched to a gene; V was cut back by 7 bases and J by 8 bases. The CDR3 totals 18 residues. This CDR3 is CASTLFPGTSGIEGTQYF. The CDR3 DNA is TGTGCCAGCACCCTATTCCCGGGGACTAGCGGGATCGAGGGTACGCAGTATTTT.